Reported below is one T cell receptor (beta chain). The antigen is not known. This sample stems from a study of cytomegalovirus exposure and HLA in healthy donors. The donors were in the roughly 120-subject validation cohort; that cohort was separate from the roughly 700-subject first cohort. Study-wide results and limits: It was 150 to 200 TCR beta chains that were listed as cytomegalovirus-associated. In vitro work confirmed that three CMV-associated chains recognize CMV antigens.

The V and J ends lost 3 bases and 9 bases, in that order; junction bases with no gene match: 4. CDR1 and CDR2 from the germline V gene are SGHTA and FQGNSA. The CDR3 loop spans 15 amino acids. Sequencing was performed with immunoSEQ multiplex PCR; in TCRdb, only in-frame clones are kept and a portion is missing. The sample lists more than 95,000 clones; 70% to 90% were seen once. Sample: PBMCs. The rearrangement joins TRBV7-2 to TRBJ1-6; 11 bases map to TRBD1. The source is a woman younger than 30 in good health and CMV-seronegative. The CDR3 bases are TGTGCCAGCAGCTTGGGACAGGGGGGTGGTTCACCCCTCCACTTT. Its translation: CASSLGQGGGSPLHF.